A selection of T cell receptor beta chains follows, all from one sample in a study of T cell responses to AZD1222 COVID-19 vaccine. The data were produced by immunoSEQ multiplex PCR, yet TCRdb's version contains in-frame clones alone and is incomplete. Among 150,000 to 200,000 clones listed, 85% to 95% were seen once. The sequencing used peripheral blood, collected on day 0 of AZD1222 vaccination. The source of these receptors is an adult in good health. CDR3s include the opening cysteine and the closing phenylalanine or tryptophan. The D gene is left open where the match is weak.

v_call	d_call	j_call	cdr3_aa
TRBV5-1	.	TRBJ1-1	CASSLVGPGEDTEAFF
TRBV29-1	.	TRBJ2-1	CSVEGGHNNNEQFF
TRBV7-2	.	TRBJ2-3	CASSLGGELTQYF
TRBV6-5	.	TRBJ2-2	CASSYRGTGELFF
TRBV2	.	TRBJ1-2	CASSGLASYGYTF
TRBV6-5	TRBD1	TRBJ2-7	CASSYSSSQGAYEQYF
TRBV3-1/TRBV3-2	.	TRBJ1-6	CASSQLSDGSPLHF
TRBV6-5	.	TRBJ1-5	CASRPGRHQPQHF
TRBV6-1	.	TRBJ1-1	CASSEGSWGNTEAFF
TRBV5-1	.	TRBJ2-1	CASSRTGTVYNEQFF
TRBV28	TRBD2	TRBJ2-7	CASRAGGWNEQYF
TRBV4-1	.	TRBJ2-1	CASSQDYSLAMERFF
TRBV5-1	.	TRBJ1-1	CASSPGDGSTEAFF